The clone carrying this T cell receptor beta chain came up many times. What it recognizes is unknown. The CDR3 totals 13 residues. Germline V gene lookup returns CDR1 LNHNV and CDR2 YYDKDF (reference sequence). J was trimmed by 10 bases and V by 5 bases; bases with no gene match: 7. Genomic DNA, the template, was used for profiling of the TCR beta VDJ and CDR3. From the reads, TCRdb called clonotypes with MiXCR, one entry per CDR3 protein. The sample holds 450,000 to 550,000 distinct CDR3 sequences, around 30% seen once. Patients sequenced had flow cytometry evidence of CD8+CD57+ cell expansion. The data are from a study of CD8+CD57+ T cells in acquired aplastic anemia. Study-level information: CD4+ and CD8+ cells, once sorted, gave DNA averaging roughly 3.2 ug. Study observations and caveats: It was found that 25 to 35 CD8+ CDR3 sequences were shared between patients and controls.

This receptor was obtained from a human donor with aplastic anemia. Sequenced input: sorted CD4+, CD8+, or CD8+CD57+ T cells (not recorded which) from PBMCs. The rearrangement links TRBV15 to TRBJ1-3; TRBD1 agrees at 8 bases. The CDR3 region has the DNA TGTGCCACCAGCCCCCGACAGGGGAAGACCATATATTTT. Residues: CATSPRQGKTIYF.